A selection of T cell receptor beta chains follows, all from one sample in a study of T cell changes during pregnancy in multiple sclerosis. Produced via immunoSEQ multiplex PCR; TCRdb's table is partial and in-frame only. The sample records approximately 44,000 clones, 85% to 90% being singletons. The material was CD4+ T cells from peripheral blood mononuclear cells, obtained in the first trimester of pregnancy. The receptors come from a female donor with multiple sclerosis, enrolled in a pregnancy study. Both conserved end residues are part of each CDR3.

v_call: TRBV2
cdr3_aa: CASTRQGAGLDTEAFF

v_call: TRBV27
cdr3_aa: CASSLWPRAGNQPQHF

v_call: TRBV9
cdr3_aa: CASSVGGSAEAFF

v_call: TRBV6-5
cdr3_aa: CASSSTGTYEQYF

v_call: TRBV4-1
cdr3_aa: CASSHLGREIAGELFF

v_call: TRBV27
cdr3_aa: CASSPRGAVTTKNIQYF

v_call: TRBV5-5
cdr3_aa: CASSFRTGGTDTQYF

v_call: TRBV7-8
cdr3_aa: CASSSRDRVKGYTF

v_call: TRBV27
cdr3_aa: CASSLEASRTGGNEQFF

v_call: TRBV23-1
cdr3_aa: CASSQSTGGFTYEQYF

v_call: TRBV6-1
cdr3_aa: CASQTQGNTGELFF

v_call: TRBV2
cdr3_aa: CASSDFYEQYF

v_call: TRBV7-2
cdr3_aa: CASSPGLRETQYF

v_call: TRBV7-2
cdr3_aa: CASSNLAGGSTDTQYF